This T cell receptor (beta chain) stems from a study of OX40 agonist ivuxolimab in advanced cancers. At the level of the study: It was ivuxolimab, an agonistic anti-OX40 (CD134) antibody, that patients were treated with. The study reported partial responses in three patients: one hepatocellular carcinoma, two cutaneous melanoma. The study's findings and limits: Some of the lowest clonal expansion was seen in partial responders at 0.1-3.0 mg/kg.

Individuals having autoimmune disease history or systemic immunosuppression were not enrolled. The CDR3 contains 14 residues. The germline V gene has CDR1 LNHDA and CDR2 SQIVND (reference sequence). V lost 5 bases, J lost 3 bases, and 10 bases lay in between. Notes on this clone: Its target is unknown.

Libraries were prepared by immunoSEQ multiplex PCR; TCRdb keeps only in-frame clonotypes and omits some of them. This sample carries over 30,000 clones, approximately 82% of them seen once, and the ten largest clones take under 2%. This specimen consisted of CD4+ or CD8+ T cells sorted from blood, obtained in a trial of the OX40 agonist ivuxolimab. The chain uses TRBV19 and TRBJ2-2; D is perhaps TRBD2 (7 bases). The clonotype was recovered from an adult with an advanced solid tumor such as melanoma, head and neck, liver or kidney cancer. This CDR3 reads CASSAGADTGELFF. DNA of the CDR3: TGTGCCAGTAGTGCGGGGGCCGACACCGGGGAGCTGTTTTTT.